There are a few counts of the clone carrying this T cell receptor (beta chain). Its antigen is unidentified. V lost 6 bases to trimming and J lost 2 bases, with 12 bases between them. The germline gives CDR1 MNHNS, CDR2 SASEGT. The CDR3 consists of 14 residues. This entry comes from a study of CD8 T cells in ankylosing spondylitis. Making use of molecular barcodes, quantitative 5'-RACE generated TCR beta libraries. MiXCR was run by TCRdb on the 5' RACE reads, yielding one entry per CDR3 protein. The repertoire has approximately 540,000 distinct CDR3 sequences, about 13% of them found once; the top ten carry around 6.8%. Points from the study as a whole: Ankylosing spondylitis blood appeared to carry a characteristic TCR beta motif of several highly homologous variants. Certain motif variants had earlier appeared in reactive arthritis synovial fluid and blood.

Sequenced sample: blood, either unsorted or a sorted T cell fraction (not recorded which). J is TRBJ2-3 and V is TRBV6-1, with TRBD1 as a possible D gene (5 bases). The TCR originated in a male donor with ankylosing spondylitis. CDR3 nucleotide sequence: TGTGCCAGCAGGACCCCAGGGTCCACAGATACGCAGTATTTT. This encodes CASRTPGSTDTQYF.